This T cell receptor beta chain comes out of a study of molecular identifiers for immune sequencing clone quantification. TCRdb redid the calling of the PCR reads with MiXCR, one entry per CDR3 protein. The sample lists roughly 86,000 distinct CDR3 sequences; around 17% were seen once. This clonotype was seen repeatedly, ten times or more. The CDR3 consists of 17 residues. The junction had 10 bases not matched to a gene; V was cut back by 1 base and J by 3 bases. CDR1 SGHTA and CDR2 FQGTGA come from the germline V gene. V usage is TRBV7-3 and J usage is TRBJ2-3; 7 positions match TRBD2. The receptor comes from a human donor in good health. Some libraries in this study had Jurkat cell RNA spiked in. Sequenced input: naive CD8+ T cells from blood, with Jurkat cell RNA spiked in. Specified subset: FACS-sorted CD8+CD4-CCR7+CD45RA+ naive T cells. CDR3 sequence reads: CASSLMGSSGPTDTQYF. CDR3 nucleotide sequence: TGTGCCAGCAGCTTAATGGGGTCTAGCGGCCCAACAGATACGCAGTATTTT.